A single sample gave rise to the 8 T cell receptor beta chains below, sequenced in a study of T cell responses to AZD1222 COVID-19 vaccine. Clones were sequenced by immunoSEQ multiplex PCR, and TCRdb holds only the in-frame ones, with some missing. The repertoire includes more than 85,000 clones, approximately 91% of them detected once, and approximately 7.6% sits in the top ten. This sample comprised peripheral blood, obtained on day 0 of AZD1222 vaccination. These receptors were obtained from an adult in good health.

The rearrangement uses TRBV30 and TRBJ1-4; 9 bases are shared with TRBD1. With V trimmed by 2 bases and J by 12 bases, 7 bases remained unmatched. CDR3 length: 13 amino acids. Germline CDR1 is GTSNPN and CDR2 is SVGIG (reference sequence). In DNA, the CDR3 is TGTGCCTGGAGTATGGACAGGGGTTCAGAACTGTTTTTT. Its translation: CAWSMDRGSELFF. The full variable domain, its missing parts supplied by reference TRBV30 and TRBJ1-4, is SQTIHQWPATLVQPVGSPLSLECTVEGTSNPNLYWYRQAAGRGLQLLFYSVGIGQISSEVPQNLSASRPQDRQFILSSKKLLLSDSGFYLCAWSMDRGSELFFGSGTQLSVL.

The chain uses TRBV5-1 and TRBJ2-1; 7 bases fit TRBD1. The V segment lost 0 bases and the J segment 4 bases; nucleotides outside the gene matches: 4. The CDR3 runs to 15 residues. In germline, CDR1 is SGHRS, CDR2 YFSETQ. In nucleotides, the CDR3 is TGCGCCAGCAGCTTGGAAGGGGGACAGTACAATGAGCAGTTCTTC. This codes for CASSLEGGQYNEQFF.

The chain has TRBV5-4 and TRBJ2-3; TRBD2 is a possible D gene (6 bases). CDR1 is SGHNT, CDR2 YYREEE, per germline (reference sequence). This CDR3 is 14 amino acids long. Trimming cost V 3 bases and J 1 base, with 9 bases left between them. In DNA, the CDR3 is TGTGCCAGCAGCTCGGGGGAGGGCACAGATACGCAGTATTTT. It codes for CASSSGEGTDTQYF.

This chain uses TRBV4-2 with TRBJ1-3, with 7 bases identical to TRBD1. The trim removed 4 bases at V and 1 base at J, leaving 10 bases unmatched. Germline lookup yields CDR1 LGHNA and CDR2 YNFKEQ. The CDR3 sequence is 17 residues long. CDR3 residues: CASSPGGGYESGNTIYF. The CDR3 DNA sequence: TGTGCCAGCAGCCCAGGGGGGGGGTATGAGTCTGGAAACACCATATATTTT.

Concerning this clone itself: It is unclear where the CDR3 begins or ends on the DNA, so no DNA is shown, and the CDR3 is as TCRdb lists it. The chain uses TRBV27 and TRBJ2-3; the tabulated D call, TRBD2, remains unverified against the DNA. Germline V gives CDR1 MNHEY, CDR2 SMNVEV (reference sequence). The length of the CDR3 is 16 amino acids, counting both ends. The CDR3 sequence is CASSSSTSGSGNTQYF.

CDR3 coding DNA: TGTGCCAGCAGTTACCGATCTAGCGGGGGGGCGGAGGATACGCAGTATTTT. Translation gives CASSYRSSGGAEDTQYF. The V call is TRBV6-2 or TRBV6-3, the J call TRBJ2-3, with 12 nucleotides matching TRBD2. The J segment lost 6 bases and the V segment lost 2 bases, leaving 9 bases of the junction unmatched. The CDR3 loop spans 17 amino acids. CDR1 is MNHEY, CDR2 SVGEGT, per germline.

The rearrangement links TRBV19 to TRBJ1-1; the D gene is possibly TRBD1 (5 bases). Germline V CDR1 and CDR2: LNHDA, SQIVND (reference sequence). The CDR3 is 13 amino acids. V was clipped by 5 bases and J by 1 base, with 8 bases between them. The CDR3 reads CASSGQGNTEAFF. In DNA form, the CDR3 reads TGTGCCAGTAGTGGCCAGGGGAACACTGAAGCTTTCTTT.

The genes are TRBV6-4 and TRBJ2-3, with D perhaps matching TRBD1 (5 bases). CDR3 size: 19 residues. Trimming pared 5 bases from V and 3 bases from J, leaving 27 bases between. Germline CDR1 and CDR2: MRHNA and SNTAGT. For the CDR3, the DNA is TGTGCCAGCAGTCCCTTCCTCATATCGGGCTCAGCAGGGACAGATACGCAGTATTTT. This codes for CASSPFLISGSAGTDTQYF.